These 5 T cell receptor beta chains were sequenced from one sample in a study of T cells after yellow fever vaccination. TCRdb reanalysed the 5' RACE reads using MiXCR and keeps one entry per CDR3 protein. This sample has some 320,000 distinct CDR3 sequences, with roughly 8.7% found just once. The sample was PBMCs, taken on the day of the first yellow fever vaccination. Source of these receptors: a man younger than 30 who received the YFV17D yellow fever vaccine.

This clonotype was seen a handful of times. The chain couples TRBV11-2 to TRBJ1-6; D ambiguous. V lost 5 bases and J lost 0, with 17 bases in between. The germline CDR1 and CDR2 sequences are SGHAT and FQNNGV. The CDR3 contains 18 residues. This CDR3 is CASSNAVARSSYNSPLHF. DNA for the CDR3: TGTGCCAGCAGCAATGCAGTAGCCAGGAGCTCCTATAATTCACCCCTCCACTTT.

J is TRBJ2-5 and V is TRBV4-2; D not resolved. V was pared by 3 bases and J by 0 bases, with 11 bases between. The germline V gene has CDR1 LGHNA and CDR2 YNFKEQ. This CDR3 contains 15 residues. The CDR3 sequence is CASSQPIGNQETQYF. The CDR3 bases are TGTGCCAGCAGCCAGCCGATAGGGAACCAAGAGACCCAGTACTTC.

This clonotype was observed a few times. The chain is built from TRBV7-2 and TRBJ2-7, with D possibly being TRBD1 or TRBD2 (6 bases each). CDR1 and CDR2 from the germline V gene are SGHTA and FQGNSA. Trimming left V 8 bases short and J 3 bases short, with 20 bases between. This CDR3 comprises 15 residues. CDR3 sequence reads: CASRSWGARHYEQYF. In nucleotides, the CDR3 is TGTGCCAGCCGATCCTGGGGGGCCAGACACTACGAGCAGTACTTC.

This clonotype was found a few times. V and J are TRBV27 and TRBJ1-6, with D hard to call. This CDR3 has 15 amino acids. Trimming removed 5 bases from V and 8 bases from J, with 16 bases in between. CDR1 and CDR2 (germline): MNHEY, SMNVEV (reference sequence). The CDR3 spells CASSPIAFPDSPLHF. CDR3 nucleotides: TGTGCCAGCAGTCCTATAGCTTTTCCGGATTCACCCCTCCACTTT.

This CDR3 reads CASSRAPGEDTEAFF. The CDR3 nucleotides are TGCGCCAGCAGCCGGGCCCCCGGGGAGGACACTGAAGCTTTCTTT. The rearrangement uses TRBV5-1 and TRBJ1-1; no reliable D call. This CDR3 spans 15 amino acids. The germline V gene has CDR1 SGHRS and CDR2 YFSETQ. V dropped 4 bases and J dropped 3 bases, with 16 bases sitting between them. Full variable domain (outside the CDR3, taken from reference TRBV5-1 and TRBJ1-1): KAGVTQTPRYLIKTRGQQVTLSCSPISGHRSVSWYQQTPGQGLQFLFEYFSETQRNKGNFPGRFSGRQFSNSRSEMNVSTLELGDSALYLCASSRAPGEDTEAFFGQGTRLTVV.